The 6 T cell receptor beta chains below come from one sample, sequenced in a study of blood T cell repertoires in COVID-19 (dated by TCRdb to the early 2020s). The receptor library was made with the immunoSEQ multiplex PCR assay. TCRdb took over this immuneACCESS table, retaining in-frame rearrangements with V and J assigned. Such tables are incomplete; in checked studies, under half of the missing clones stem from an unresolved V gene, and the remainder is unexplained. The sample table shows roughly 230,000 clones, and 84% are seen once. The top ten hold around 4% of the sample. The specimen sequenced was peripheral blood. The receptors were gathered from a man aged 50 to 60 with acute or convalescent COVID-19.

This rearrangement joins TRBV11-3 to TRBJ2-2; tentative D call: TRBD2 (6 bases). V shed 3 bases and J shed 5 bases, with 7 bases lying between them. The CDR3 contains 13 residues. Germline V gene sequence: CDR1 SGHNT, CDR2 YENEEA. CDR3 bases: TGTGCCAGCAGCTTCGGAGGGACCGGGGAGCTGTTTTTT. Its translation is CASSFGGTGELFF.

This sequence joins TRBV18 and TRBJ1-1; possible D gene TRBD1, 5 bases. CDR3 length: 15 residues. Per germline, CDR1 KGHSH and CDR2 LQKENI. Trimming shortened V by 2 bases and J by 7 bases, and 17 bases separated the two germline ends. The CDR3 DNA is TGTGCCAGCTCACCAAGTTCGTCGACAGCTATTGAAGCTTTCTTT. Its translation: CASSPSSSTAIEAFF.

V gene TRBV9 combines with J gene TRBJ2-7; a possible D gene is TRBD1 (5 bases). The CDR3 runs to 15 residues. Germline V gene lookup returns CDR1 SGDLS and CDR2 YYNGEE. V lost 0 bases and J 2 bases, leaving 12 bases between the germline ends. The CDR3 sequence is CASSVASGRAYEQYF. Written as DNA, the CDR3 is TGTGCCAGCAGCGTAGCATCAGGGCGCGCCTACGAGCAGTACTTC.

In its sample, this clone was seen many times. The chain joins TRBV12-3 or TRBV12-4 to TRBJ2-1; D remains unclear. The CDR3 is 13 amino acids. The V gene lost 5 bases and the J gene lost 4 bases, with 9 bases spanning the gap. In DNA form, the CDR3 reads TGTGCCAGCAGTCTGGGCCTTTACAATGAGCAGTTCTTC. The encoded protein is CASSLGLYNEQFF.

CDR3 sequence reads: CASSPGTGRGEQYF. CDR3 DNA: TGTGCCAGCAGCCCTGGGACAGGGAGGGGCGAGCAGTACTTC. The V call is TRBV3-1 (or the pseudogene TRBV3-2), the J call TRBJ2-7, with 9 bases matching TRBD1. Germline values: CDR1 LGHDT, CDR2 YNNKEL (reference sequence). The CDR3 spans 14 residues. V gave up 4 bases and J gave up 6 bases; unmatched junction bases: 7.

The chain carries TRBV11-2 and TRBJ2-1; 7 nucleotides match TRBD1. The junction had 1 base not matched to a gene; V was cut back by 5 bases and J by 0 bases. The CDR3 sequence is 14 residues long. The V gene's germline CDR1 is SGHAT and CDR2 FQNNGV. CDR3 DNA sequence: TGTGCCAGCAGCCCAGGGGGCTCCTACAATGAGCAGTTCTTC. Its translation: CASSPGGSYNEQFF.